Below, 20 T cell receptor beta chains from the same sample are listed, as sequenced in a study of cytomegalovirus exposure and HLA in healthy donors. The primer mix had 60 Vbeta and 13 Jbeta primers. The repertoire was sequenced with immunoSEQ multiplex PCR; TCRdb's copy has only in-frame clones and lacks some. There are 110,000 or so clones in the sample; 67% occur only once, and roughly 8.3% lies in the top ten. The sequenced sample consisted of PBMCs. Receptors originate from a man aged 18 to 29 in good health and CMV-seropositive.

The CDR3 sequence is CASSLGDRDNNEQFF. The CDR3 DNA reads TGCGCCAGCAGCTTGGGGGACAGAGATAACAATGAGCAGTTCTTC. The chain combines TRBV5-1 with TRBJ2-1; TRBD1 agrees at 7 bases. The length of the CDR3 is 15 residues. Germline trimming cut 0 bases from V and 5 bases from J; bases unmatched to any gene: 5. Germline V gene data show CDR1 as SGHRS and CDR2 as YFSETQ.

The V call is TRBV28, the J call TRBJ1-5; possibly TRBD1 for D (6 bases). The CDR3 covers 14 residues. Trimming took off 7 bases at V and 9 bases at J, with 19 bases between the two ends. Germline CDR1 reads MDHEN; CDR2 reads SYDVKM. CDR3 DNA: TGTGCCAGCATGACACAGGGCTCGTTTCGGCCCCAGCATTTT. This encodes CASMTQGSFRPQHF.

V usage is TRBV19 and J usage is TRBJ1-2; possibly TRBD1 for D (6 bases). The CDR3 has 14 residues. Trimming cost V 7 bases and J 8 bases, with 20 bases left between them. Germline loops: CDR1 LNHDA, CDR2 SQIVND (reference sequence). CDR3: CASTKDSTPWGYTF. Written as DNA, the CDR3 is TGTGCCAGTACCAAGGACAGTACCCCTTGGGGCTACACCTTC.

The rearrangement links TRBV5-1 to TRBJ2-5; TRBD2 aligns across 15 bases. The CDR3 is made up of 17 amino acids. Unmatched junction bases numbered 3, after V lost 2 bases and J lost 1 base. Germline V gene data show CDR1 as SGHRS and CDR2 as YFSETQ. CDR3 sequence: CASSLGLAGGPQETQYF. The CDR3 DNA sequence: TGCGCCAGCAGCTTAGGACTAGCGGGGGGGCCCCAAGAGACCCAGTACTTC. Based on the CDR3 plus reference TRBV5-1 and TRBJ2-5, the full variable domain is KAGVTQTPRYLIKTRGQQVTLSCSPISGHRSVSWYQQTPGQGLQFLFEYFSETQRNKGNFPGRFSGRQFSNSRSEMNVSTLELGDSALYLCASSLGLAGGPQETQYFGPGTRLLVL.

The chain links TRBV7-2 to TRBJ2-7; D perhaps matches TRBD2 (7 bases). Trimming cost V 5 bases and J 5 bases, with 16 bases left between them. CDR1 and CDR2 from the germline V gene are SGHTA and FQGNSA. The CDR3 totals 14 residues. CDR3 amino acids: CASSDGAGAHEQYF. CDR3 nucleotide sequence: TGTGCCAGCAGCGACGGGGCGGGGGCCCACGAGCAGTACTTC.

This rearrangement joins TRBV2 to TRBJ2-7; TRBD1 matches 10 bases. V lost 5 bases, J lost 1 base, and 11 bases stayed unmatched. This CDR3 has 17 amino acids. Germline-derived CDR1 and CDR2 are SNHLY and FYNNEI. CDR3 amino acids: CASSPGLPGQGSYEQYF. The CDR3 DNA follows: TGTGCCAGCAGTCCAGGGCTCCCGGGACAGGGGTCCTACGAGCAGTACTTC.

The V and J genes are TRBV6-5 and TRBJ1-2; D is undetermined. This CDR3 spans 12 amino acids. CDR1 and CDR2 from the germline V gene are MNHEY and SVGAGI. Trimming took off 6 bases at V and 4 bases at J, with 9 bases between the two ends. The CDR3 reads CASSPGIYGYTF. In DNA, the CDR3 is TGTGCCAGCAGCCCAGGCATCTATGGCTACACCTTC.

V is TRBV28 and J is TRBJ1-2; maybe TRBD1 (6 bases). Trimming shortened V by 1 base and J by 0 bases, and 15 bases separated the two germline ends. Per germline, CDR1 MDHEN and CDR2 SYDVKM. The CDR3 contains 17 residues. The DNA for the CDR3 is TGTGCCAGCAGTTTATCCCTGGGACACGGAACTAACTATGGCTACACCTTC. It encodes CASSLSLGHGTNYGYTF.

The J gene is TRBJ2-5, the V gene TRBV13, with 11 nucleotides matching TRBD2. The CDR3 has 18 amino acids. Germline V lookup: CDR1 PRHDT, CDR2 FYEKMQ (reference sequence). V lost 0 bases and J lost 6; bases outside the gene matches: 12. CDR3 protein: CASSLGPRIAGGPKTQYF. The CDR3 region has the DNA TGTGCCAGCAGCTTAGGCCCCCGAATAGCGGGGGGGCCTAAGACCCAGTACTTC.

This clone was seen once. V gene TRBV29-1 combines with J gene TRBJ1-3; unclear D gene. Trimming took 6 bases from V and 4 from J, leaving 13 bases between them. The germline CDR1 and CDR2 sequences are SQVTM and ANQGSEA. The CDR3 consists of 13 residues. The CDR3 loop is CSVTVAGGNTIYF. In nucleotides, the CDR3 is TGCAGCGTCACAGTGGCTGGCGGAAACACCATATATTTT.

This rearrangement joins TRBV5-1 to TRBJ2-3; 8 bases are a match to TRBD2. The CDR3 runs 14 residues. CDR1 SGHRS and CDR2 YFSETQ come from the germline V gene. The J segment lost 8 bases and the V segment lost 0 bases, leaving 5 bases of the junction unmatched. For the CDR3, the DNA is TGCGCCAGCAGCTTGGACGGGGGGGCGTTTACGCAGTATTTT. This encodes CASSLDGGAFTQYF.

This clone was seen once. J is TRBJ2-5 and V is TRBV6-1; D call uncertain. From germline, CDR1 is MNHNS and CDR2 SASEGT. V lost 2 bases to trimming and J lost 2 bases, with 9 bases between them. The CDR3 totals 14 residues. The CDR3 loop reads CASSESLLQETQYF. The CDR3 DNA sequence: TGTGCCAGCAGTGAATCGTTGCTACAAGAGACCCAGTACTTC.

The rearrangement links TRBV5-6 to TRBJ2-3, with D tentatively TRBD2 (5 bases). The CDR3 covers 15 residues. Looked up from germline, CDR1 is SGHDT and CDR2 is YYEEEE. With 4 bases removed from V and 4 bases from J, the gap between germline ends came to 16 bases. The CDR3 here is CASSHGRQRADTQYF. CDR3 DNA: TGTGCCAGCAGCCATGGCCGGCAGAGGGCAGATACGCAGTATTTT. Full variable domain (remainder filled in from reference TRBV5-6 and TRBJ2-3): DAGVTQSPTHLIKTRGQQVTLRCSPKSGHDTVSWYQQALGQGPQFIFQYYEEEERQRGNFPDRFSGHQFPNYSSELNVNALLLGDSALYLCASSHGRQRADTQYFGPGTRLTVL.

This chain links TRBV5-1 with TRBJ1-4, with D possibly TRBD1 on 6 matching bases. Trimming stripped 4 bases from V and 5 bases from J, with 15 bases between. Germline V CDR1 and CDR2: SGHRS, YFSETQ. The CDR3 spans 15 residues. The CDR3 loop reads CASSQQGSLNEKLFF. In DNA form, the CDR3 reads TGCGCCAGCAGCCAACAGGGATCGTTAAATGAAAAACTGTTTTTT.

This clone was detected only once. This rearrangement joins TRBV9 to TRBJ1-3; D uncertain. Germline-derived CDR1 and CDR2 are SGDLS and YYNGEE. Trimming removed 3 bases from V and 0 bases from J, with 10 bases in between. This CDR3 comprises 15 residues. CDR3 nucleotides: TGTGCCAGCAGCGATGGCCCGAACTCTGGAAACACCATATATTTT. Encoded protein: CASSDGPNSGNTIYF.

The gene calls are TRBV30 and TRBJ2-6; D gene ambiguous. The V end lost 0 bases, the J end lost 0 bases, and 9 bases lay between the germline ends. Germline-derived CDR1 and CDR2 are GTSNPN and SVGIG (reference sequence). The CDR3 totals 16 residues. CDR3 amino acids: CAWSVGSHSGANVLTF. In DNA, the CDR3 is TGTGCCTGGAGTGTGGGCAGCCACTCTGGGGCCAACGTCCTGACTTTC.

This chain uses TRBV4-1 with TRBJ2-3; D might be TRBD1 (5 bases). Germline V gene sequence: CDR1 MGHRA, CDR2 YSYEKL. This CDR3 has 15 amino acids. The V gene lost 1 base and the J gene lost 2 bases, with 10 bases spanning the gap. In DNA form, the CDR3 reads TGCGCCAGCAGCCAAGTGCAGGGTGTCACAGATACGCAGTATTTT. This translates into CASSQVQGVTDTQYF.

This clone was detected a few times. The chain carries TRBV5-4 and TRBJ1-2, with TRBD1 identical over 8 bases. Trimming cost V 4 bases and J 7 bases; bases outside gene matches: 9. This CDR3 spans 14 amino acids. Germline CDR1 SGHNT, CDR2 YYREEE (reference sequence). The CDR3 bases are TGTGCCAGCAGCCCCGGATCTGGACAGGGTGGCTACACCTTC. It codes for CASSPGSGQGGYTF.

This clone was counted only a few times. V is TRBV7-2 and J is TRBJ2-7; D call uncertain. Trimming cost V 5 bases and J 6 bases, with 8 bases left between them. The CDR3 spans 11 residues. CDR1 and CDR2 from the germline V gene are SGHTA and FQGNSA. The CDR3 loop is CASSLKSEQYF. The CDR3 DNA reads TGTGCCAGCAGCCTAAAGAGCGAGCAGTACTTC.

This clone has a handful of counts. The rearrangement joins TRBV9 to TRBJ1-2; 7 positions match TRBD1. Germline lookup yields CDR1 SGDLS and CDR2 YYNGEE. This CDR3 contains 14 residues. Germline trimming cut 3 bases from V and 2 bases from J; bases unmatched to any gene: 4. The CDR3 coding sequence is TGTGCCAGCAGCGCCACGACAGGGAACTATGGCTACACCTTC. It translates to CASSATTGNYGYTF.